This T cell receptor beta chain was captured by sequencing in a study of cytomegalovirus exposure and HLA in healthy donors. Study results and caveats: A classifier reportedly called cytomegalovirus status with high sensitivity and specificity.

The assay was immunoSEQ multiplex PCR, and TCRdb's table has in-frame clones only and misses some. The sample shows approximately 100,000 clones, approximately 93% of them seen only once. On this clone: What it binds is not known.

Germline lookup yields CDR1 SGHRS and CDR2 YFSETQ. The ends were cut back, 5 bases at V and 5 bases at J, with 11 bases in the middle. The CDR3 loop spans 12 amino acids. The source material was PBMCs. The rearrangement joins TRBV5-1 to TRBJ2-7; D is possibly TRBD1 (5 bases). The receptor comes from a young woman in good health and CMV-seropositive. Here the CDR3 reads CASRSTGHEQYF. CDR3 coding DNA: TGCGCCAGCAGATCCACAGGTCACGAGCAGTACTTC.